This record covers a single T cell receptor (beta chain). Ten or more counts support this clonotype. Its antigen has not been determined. Base qualities are not recorded, but no much larger clone differs from it by a single base. Library preparation used multiplex PCR. The instrument was an Illumina HiSeq 4000. TCR beta libraries were built with iRepertoire HTBI primers and Arm-PCR amplification of CDR3 regions. Gel purification was performed on PCR products prior to sequencing. Turning to the authors' computational methods: A total of some 60 TRBV and some 15 TRBJ segments were identified across samples and were used for gene usage analysis of CDR3 amino acid clonotypes. Filtered high-quality paired reads were merged into contigs using COPE and FqMerger. BLAST was used to align contigs to the IMGT TRBV, TRBD and TRBJ reference genes, and CDR3 was defined following IMGT. Highly expanded clones were defined as clonotypes with a frequency above 0.1%. Repertoire diversity was measured by Shannon entropy, and V-J evenness by the Gini coefficient. A clonotype was considered public if more than one individual shared it. Clones were called with MiXCR by TCRdb after fastp trimmed the public reads at Q25, and only in-frame beta chains were retained. Each record represents a unique CDR3 protein, reported with the most common genes and DNA among its rows. It is TCRdb's table, rather than the study itself, that gives the V and J calls and clone size. This sample has a few hundred thousand distinct CDR3 sequences in its table, and around a fifth of those were observed once. The ten largest make up 6.5% to 9% of the sample.

This entry comes from a study of regulatory T cells in long-lasting Graves disease (dated by TCRdb to the early 2020s). Broadly, across the study: Persistent Graves' disease was defined as persistently positive TSH receptor autoantibodies together with antithyroid drug treatment for over 5 years. This study used TCR sequencing and RNA sequencing of peripheral blood to compare persistent Graves' disease patients against newly diagnosed Graves' disease patients. The study was conducted in China and was registered as a clinical trial. A total of 35 or so samples underwent TCR sequencing: roughly 13 from persistent and roughly 20 from newly diagnosed Graves' disease patients. In the clinical cohort, patients with persistent Graves' disease had used antithyroid drugs for an average of roughly 10 years. What the research found in general, with its limitations: The study examined only peripheral blood because the primary lesion, thyroid tissue, could not be accessed. Sequencing and analysis were limited to the TCR beta chain. TRBV28, TRBJ1-2 and TRBJ2-5 were preferentially used in persistent disease, while TRBV20-1 and TRBJ2-1 were favored in newly diagnosed disease. The authors noted that the small sample size was a limitation that may lower accuracy. Compared with newly diagnosed patients, persistent Graves' disease patients had lower TCR Shannon entropy and fewer highly expanded clones, which suggests clonal expansion. More public clonotypes were shared among persistent patients (under 3,000) than among newly diagnosed patients (more than 900).

From cysteine to phenylalanine, the CDR3 is 15 amino acids long. The sequence is cut down to CDR3 DNA, 45 bases in frame from base 1. V drops 7 bases and J drops 3 bases, leaving 18 bases in between. The germline V gene provides CDR1 MDHEN and CDR2 SYDVKM. Per the publication, the time point label means: persistent/refractory GD, antithyroid drugs over 5 years with positive TRAb. For both TCR sequencing and RNA sequencing, RNA was extracted from PBMCs using TRIzol. Graves' disease was diagnosed according to American Thyroid Association guidelines. Recruitment of patients was carried out at an endocrinology department in Xi'an, China. Each patient gave around 9.2 milliliters of peripheral blood, collected in an EDTA anticoagulant tube. Ficoll Paque Plus density gradient separation was used to isolate PBMCs, and no further T cell sorting was done. RNA quality was checked with an Agilent 2100 Bioanalyzer and agarose gel, and concentration with a NanoDrop 2000.

Material: peripheral blood mononuclear cells (PBMCs), obtained when the disease was refractory, from a patient treated with antithyroid drugs. The chain is assembled from TRBV28 and TRBJ1-2; the D gene cannot be named for sure. The clonotype was recovered from a female donor with Graves disease. The CDR3 sequence is CASIPANEVHYGYTF. The DNA is TGTGCCAGCATACCTGCTAACGAAGTCCACTATGGCTACACCTTC.